These 22 T cell receptor beta chains share one sample of origin, sequenced in a study of regulatory T cells in long-lasting Graves disease. Time point specified: newly diagnosed GD, antithyroid drugs for less than 3 months. RNA isolated from PBMCs was used to make the TCR library. With iRepertoire HTBI primers and Arm-PCR of CDR3 regions, TCR beta libraries were built. TCRdb processed the multiplex PCR reads anew with MiXCR; each CDR3 protein has one entry. This table holds 370,000 or so distinct CDR3 sequences, about a sixth found once. These sequences were also reported in another study, on T cells in Graves' hyperthyroidism and ophthalmopathy.

The source was peripheral blood mononuclear cells (PBMCs), collected at new diagnosis, from a patient treated with antithyroid drugs. The receptors shown here come from a young woman with Graves disease.

This clonotype was observed at least ten times. The rearrangement links TRBV20-1 to TRBJ2-3; a possible D gene is TRBD2 (6 bases). V dropped 5 bases and J dropped 5 bases, with 23 bases sitting between them. The germline V gene has CDR1 DFQATT and CDR2 SNEGSKA (reference sequence). CDR3 length: 16 amino acids. The CDR3 nucleotides read TGCAGTGCTCCATTCCGGGACTCCACCGTGCGAGATACGCAGTATTTT. Its protein product is CSAPFRDSTVRDTQYF.

This clonotype was seen many times. The chain is built from TRBV27 and TRBJ2-7, with D possibly called TRBD1 or TRBD2 (6 bases each). This CDR3 is 12 amino acids long. Between the trimmed V and J ends, which lost 10 bases and 5 bases, there was a span of 15 bases. From germline, CDR1 is MNHEY and CDR2 SMNVEV (reference sequence). CDR3 loop: CATRRGAHEQYF. CDR3 nucleotide sequence: TGTGCCACCCGAAGGGGGGCTCACGAGCAGTACTTC.

The chain couples TRBV19 to TRBJ2-7; 8 bases agree with TRBD1. V shed 3 bases, J shed 4 bases, and the junction held 2 bases outside the gene matches. CDR1 is LNHDA and CDR2 is SQIVND in the germline V gene (reference sequence). CDR3 length: 13 residues. CDR3 coding DNA: TGTGCCAGTAGTATCCGACAGGGGTACGAGCAGTACTTC. Its translation: CASSIRQGYEQYF. Together with reference TRBV19 and TRBJ2-7, the CDR3 gives the full variable domain: DGGITQSPKYLFRKEGQNVTLSCEQNLNHDAMYWYRQDPGQGLRLIYYSQIVNDFQKGDIAEGYSVSREKKESFPLTVTSAQKNPTAFYLCASSIRQGYEQYFGPGTRLTVT.

This clonotype was counted many times. This rearrangement joins TRBV5-1 to TRBJ2-5, with D unresolved. Per the germline V gene, CDR1 is SGHRS and CDR2 is YFSETQ. V lost 0 bases and J 5 bases, leaving 8 bases between the germline ends. The length of the CDR3 is 13 residues. The CDR3 loop reads CASSLAGLETQYF. DNA for the CDR3: TGCGCCAGCAGCTTGGCCGGGTTGGAGACCCAGTACTTC.

This clonotype was recorded at least ten times. The CDR3 DNA reads as TGTGCCAGCAGCCAAGAGGTCGGAGGGTCCTACGAGCAGTACTTC. This sequence encodes CASSQEVGGSYEQYF. The chain couples TRBV4-2 to TRBJ2-7; the D gene is possibly TRBD2 (6 bases). In germline, CDR1 is LGHNA, CDR2 YNFKEQ. The CDR3 is 15 amino acids. V was cut by 0 bases and J by 1 base, with 10 bases left in between.

This clonotype was recorded many times. The rearrangement joins TRBV5-1 to TRBJ2-2; D possibly corresponds to TRBD2 (6 bases). The CDR3 runs to 18 residues. The ends were cut back, 2 bases at V and 0 bases at J, with 17 bases in the middle. CDR1 SGHRS and CDR2 YFSETQ come from the germline V gene. The CDR3 DNA follows: TGCGCCAGCAGCTTATATCTAAGAGGAGGGACGAACACCGGGGAGCTGTTTTTT. The encoded protein is CASSLYLRGGTNTGELFF. The full variable domain, rest sourced from reference TRBV5-1 and TRBJ2-2, is KAGVTQTPRYLIKTRGQQVTLSCSPISGHRSVSWYQQTPGQGLQFLFEYFSETQRNKGNFPGRFSGRQFSNSRSEMNVSTLELGDSALYLCASSLYLRGGTNTGELFFGEGSRLTVL.

The chain links TRBV6-1 to TRBJ1-1; TRBD1 aligns across 11 bases. Germline trimming cut 6 bases from V and 10 bases from J; bases unmatched to any gene: 10. Germline loops: CDR1 MNHNS, CDR2 SASEGT. The CDR3 is made up of 14 amino acids. This CDR3 reads CASRWTGGVSGAFF. CDR3 nucleotides: TGTGCCAGCAGATGGACAGGGGGCGTCTCGGGAGCTTTCTTT.

In its sample, this clonotype was seen a few times. The chain combines TRBV19 with TRBJ2-2, with TRBD1 identical over 9 bases. V gave up 9 bases and J gave up 3 bases; unmatched junction bases: 23. Germline CDR1 reads LNHDA; CDR2 reads SQIVND (reference sequence). This CDR3 is 20 amino acids long. CDR3 coding DNA: TGTGCCAGCAGGGATCCCGGGTGGGGGGACAGGGTGTTGTACACCGGGGAGCTGTTTTTT. Translating it yields CASRDPGWGDRVLYTGELFF.

A few counts support this clonotype. The chain uses TRBV10-2 and TRBJ1-3; a weak D match, TRBD1 (6 bases). V lost 6 bases and J 0 bases, leaving 9 bases between the germline ends. CDR3 length equals 14 residues. Germline V lookup: CDR1 WSHSY, CDR2 SAAADI. The CDR3 nucleotides are TGCGCCAGCAGAGAGACAGGCTCTGGAAACACCATATATTTT. It encodes CASRETGSGNTIYF.

At least ten counts were recorded for this clonotype. This chain joins TRBV18 and TRBJ2-1, with 9 bases aligning to TRBD2. V dropped 3 bases and J dropped 7; count of bases not matched to a gene: 1. CDR3 size: 13 residues. Germline V gives CDR1 KGHSH, CDR2 LQKENI. Here the CDR3 DNA reads TGTGCCAGCTCACCCCTAGCGGGGAATGAGCAGTTCTTC. It yields the protein CASSPLAGNEQFF.

The chain recombines TRBV2 with TRBJ2-7; 7 bases line up with TRBD1. The CDR3 has 15 residues. CDR1 is SNHLY, CDR2 FYNNEI, per germline. J was trimmed by 7 bases and V by 5 bases; bases with no gene match: 14. The CDR3 is CASSLSGTEVGEQYF. The CDR3 DNA is TGTGCCAGCAGTTTGTCCGGGACAGAAGTGGGGGAGCAGTACTTC. The whole variable domain, filled in from reference TRBV2 and TRBJ2-7, reads EPEVTQTPSHQVTQMGQEVILRCVPISNHLYFYWYRQILGQKVEFLVSFYNNEISEKSEIFDDQFSVERPDGSNFTLKIRSTKLEDSAMYFCASSLSGTEVGEQYFGPGTRLTVT.

This clonotype was observed at least ten times. This sequence joins TRBV12-3 or TRBV12-4 and TRBJ2-1, with 9 bases aligning to TRBD1. J gave up 8 bases and V 7 bases, and 9 bases lay outside the gene matches. The CDR3 loop spans 14 amino acids. The CDR3 loop is CASTPGQGGYEQFF. The CDR3 nucleotides read TGTGCCAGCACCCCGGGACAGGGAGGGTATGAGCAGTTCTTC.

This clonotype has just a few counts. V is TRBV24-1 and J is TRBJ1-2; D ambiguous. V was shortened by 3 bases and J by 4 bases, with 2 bases between the two germline ends. The CDR3 is made up of 11 amino acids. The germline CDR1 and CDR2 sequences are KGHDR and SFDVKD. CDR3 in DNA: TGTGCCACCAGTGATGTCTATGGCTACACCTTC. It codes for CATSDVYGYTF.

This clonotype was seen at least ten times. Lacking the conserved final phenylalanine or tryptophan, this CDR3 likely reflects a read error. Because the CDR3's place on the DNA is in doubt, the DNA is left out and the CDR3 is given as listed by TCRdb. The chain joins TRBV29-1 to TRBJ1-2; TRBD1, the table's D call, lacks a check against the DNA. CDR1 is SQVTM and CDR2 is ANQGSEA in the germline V gene. The CDR3 is 12 amino acids long, termini counted. The CDR3 loop reads CSVVPSFGTLDV.

In its sample, this clonotype was seen many times. This chain links TRBV11-2 with TRBJ2-3; D gene ambiguous. V gave up 5 bases and J gave up 4 bases, with 4 bases separating them. The CDR3 consists of 11 residues. The germline V gene encodes CDR1 SGHAT and CDR2 FQNNGV. The CDR3 sequence: CASSAPDTQYF. The CDR3 DNA follows: TGTGCCAGCAGCGCCCCAGATACGCAGTATTTT.

This clonotype showed up many times. This sequence joins TRBV30 and TRBJ1-1; D is unclear. Between the trimmed V and J ends, which lost 0 bases and 0 bases, there was a span of 8 bases. The CDR3 has 14 amino acids. Germline values: CDR1 GTSNPN, CDR2 SVGIG (reference sequence). CDR3 residues: CAWSVLQMNTEAFF. The CDR3 DNA is TGTGCCTGGAGTGTACTACAGATGAACACTGAAGCTTTCTTT.

This clonotype was counted ten times or more. The rearrangement uses TRBV11-2 and TRBJ1-2; TRBD1 matches at 7 bases. The germline V gene encodes CDR1 SGHAT and CDR2 FQNNGV. The CDR3 is made up of 14 amino acids. The trim removed 5 bases at V and 7 bases at J, leaving 10 bases unmatched. Here the CDR3 reads CASSVRQGSGGYTF. CDR3 sequence (DNA): TGTGCCAGCAGCGTTAGACAGGGTAGCGGTGGCTACACCTTC.

This clonotype was observed many times. The rearrangement links TRBV2 to TRBJ2-1; the match to TRBD1 covers 8 bases. The V segment lost 4 bases and the J segment 6 bases; nucleotides outside the gene matches: 8. The germline gives CDR1 SNHLY, CDR2 FYNNEI. The CDR3 runs 15 residues. The CDR3 protein is CASSGWTGTPNEQFF. DNA for the CDR3: TGTGCCAGCAGTGGCTGGACAGGGACCCCCAATGAGCAGTTCTTC.

This clonotype was observed a few times. This sequence joins TRBV30 and TRBJ2-3; D not certain. Germline loops: CDR1 GTSNPN, CDR2 SVGIG (reference sequence). Trimming cost V 3 bases and J 6 bases, with 4 bases left between them. The CDR3 is 10 amino acids. CDR3 nucleotides: TGTGCCTGGAGGCGTGATACGCAGTATTTT. It specifies CAWRRDTQYF.

V gene TRBV5-1 combines with J gene TRBJ1-1; D is perhaps TRBD1 (5 bases). This CDR3 is 15 amino acids long. Germline V gene sequence: CDR1 SGHRS, CDR2 YFSETQ. V lost 1 base to trimming and J lost 2 bases, with 12 bases between them. The CDR3 DNA reads as TGCGCCAGCAGCTTGAAGCCGGGGCTAAACACTGAAGCTTTCTTT. This codes for CASSLKPGLNTEAFF. Drawing the rest from reference TRBV5-1 and TRBJ1-1, the complete variable domain is KAGVTQTPRYLIKTRGQQVTLSCSPISGHRSVSWYQQTPGQGLQFLFEYFSETQRNKGNFPGRFSGRQFSNSRSEMNVSTLELGDSALYLCASSLKPGLNTEAFFGQGTRLTVV.

This clonotype was detected many times. The rearrangement links TRBV2 to TRBJ2-4, with D perhaps TRBD1 (5 bases). The germline V gene has CDR1 SNHLY and CDR2 FYNNEI. The germline V and J ends were trimmed by 6 bases and 12 bases, with 12 bases remaining between them. The CDR3 is 11 residues long. The CDR3 DNA sequence: TGTGCCAGCAGGCGCGACAGTACTCAGTACTTC. It yields the protein CASRRDSTQYF.

This clonotype was detected many times. V usage is TRBV9 and J usage is TRBJ1-2, with D possibly matching TRBD1 (6 bases). V shed 0 bases and J shed 3 bases, with 12 bases lying between them. In germline, CDR1 is SGDLS, CDR2 YYNGEE. The CDR3 is 15 residues long. CDR3 sequence (DNA): TGTGCCAGCAGCGTAGGGACAGTTAAGGACTATGGCTACACCTTC. Its protein is CASSVGTVKDYGYTF. Complete variable domain (other parts from reference TRBV9 and TRBJ1-2): DSGVTQTPKHLITATGQRVTLRCSPRSGDLSVYWYQQSLDQGLQFLIQYYNGEERAKGNILERFSAQQFPDLHSELNLSSLELGDSALYFCASSVGTVKDYGYTFGSGTRLTVV.